These T cell receptor beta chains were read from a single sample in a study of blood T cell repertoires in COVID-19. Profiled with immunoSEQ multiplex PCR; TCRdb holds only in-frame clones, not every one. Of 50,000 to 65,000 clones in the sample, approximately 83% were seen once. The source material was peripheral blood. The receptor source for this set is a human donor in a cohort sampled during active COVID-19. Both conserved end residues are part of each CDR3. The order of the fields is D gene, V gene, clone size, J gene, CDR3 DNA, CDR3 protein. A D gene is named only where the DNA matches it firmly. The size of a clone is reported for some rows only, either as once, few or many, or as a class for expanded clones.

TRBD1	TRBV7-9	-	TRBJ2-3	TGTGCCAGCAGCTCGCACTTGGGACAGTGGACGCAGTATTTT	CASSSHLGQWTQYF
-	TRBV15	-	TRBJ2-2	TGTGCCACCAGCAGAAGGAGGGGCACCGGGGAGCTGTTTTTT	CATSRRRGTGELFF
TRBD1	TRBV19	-	TRBJ1-5	TGTGCCAGTAGACCCGGGACAGAACTCGTTGCGAAGCGCAATCAGCCCCAGCATTTT	CASRPGTELVAKRNQPQHF
TRBD2	TRBV7-2	-	TRBJ2-1	TGTGCCAGCAGCGGGACTAGCGGGATCTACAATGAGCAGTTCTTC	CASSGTSGIYNEQFF
-	TRBV27	once	TRBJ1-1	TGTGCCAGCAGTCGAAGCGGGGGGCATGAAGCTTTCTTT	CASSRSGGHEAFF
TRBD1	TRBV5-1	-	TRBJ1-5	TGCGCCAGCAGCCTCGGACAGGGTGAGCAGCCCCAGCATTTT	CASSLGQGEQPQHF
TRBD2	TRBV28	-	TRBJ2-1	TGTGCCACGGACTTAGCGGGAGTAAGGAATGAGCAGTTCTTC	CATDLAGVRNEQFF
-	TRBV7-8	-	TRBJ1-2	TGTGCCAGCAGCCCTAGACAGAGAAACTATGGCTACACCTTC	CASSPRQRNYGYTF
-	TRBV6-5	-	TRBJ2-7	TGTGCCAGCAGTTACTCGGGAACAGACTACTACGAGCAGTACTTC	CASSYSGTDYYEQYF
TRBD1	TRBV5-1	-	TRBJ2-7	TGCGCCAGCAGCAGACCGGGACAGGGTAACGAGCAGTACTTC	CASSRPGQGNEQYF
-	TRBV7-8	few	TRBJ1-2	TGTGCCAGCAGCTCGCAGCCGCGGGGCGGCTATGGCTACACCTTC	CASSSQPRGGYGYTF
-	TRBV28	once	TRBJ2-7	TGTGCCAGCAGCTACAGGGACTCCTACGAGCAGTACTTC	CASSYRDSYEQYF
-	TRBV7-9	-	TRBJ2-3	TGTGCCAGCAGCTTAGCATTTACTAGAACAGATACGCAGTATTTT	CASSLAFTRTDTQYF
TRBD1	TRBV28	few	TRBJ1-6	TGTGCCAGTAATACAGGGGCTTATTCACCCCTCCACTTT	CASNTGAYSPLHF
-	TRBV18	-	TRBJ1-6	TGTGCCAGCTCACCAGGGAGCTCCTATAATTCACCCCTCCACTTT	CASSPGSSYNSPLHF
-	TRBV27	-	TRBJ1-4	TGTGCCAGCAACACAGGGCAGGTGCGAGGAGAAAAACTGTTTTTT	CASNTGQVRGEKLFF
-	TRBV7-2	-	TRBJ1-1	TGTGCCAGCAGCCTACAGGTGAACACTGAAGCTTTCTTT	CASSLQVNTEAFF
TRBD1	TRBV18	once	TRBJ2-5	TGTGCCAGCTCACCAGGACAGGGCCCAGAGACCCAGTACTTC	CASSPGQGPETQYF
-	TRBV28	-	TRBJ1-2	TGTGCCAGCAGTACAGGAATAACCCTAGGCTACACCTTC	CASSTGITLGYTF
-	TRBV28	-	TRBJ2-5	TGTGCCAGCACCACCCAGGGGCGGGAGACCCAGTACTTC	CASTTQGRETQYF
-	TRBV11-3	-	TRBJ1-1	TGTGCCAGCAGCCAACCTTCACAGGGTAACACTGAAGCTTTCTTT	CASSQPSQGNTEAFF